Listed below are T cell receptor beta chains from one sample, sequenced in a study of cytomegalovirus exposure and HLA in healthy donors. Some clones are missing from TCRdb's copy, which holds only in-frame ones; the method was immunoSEQ multiplex PCR. This sample has 140,000 or so clones, with roughly 90% found just once. The sequenced sample was PBMCs. Receptor source: a young man in good health and CMV-seronegative. CDR3s include the opening cysteine and the closing phenylalanine or tryptophan. A D gene is named only where the DNA matches it firmly. Not every row has a clone size; where given, it reads once, few, many or a size class.

J | size | D | V | DNA | CDR3
TRBJ2-3 | NA | NA | TRBV7-9 | TGTGCCAGCAGGTCAGGGGACGGGGGGAGCACAGATACGCAGTATTTT | CASRSGDGGSTDTQYF
TRBJ2-2 | NA | TRBD2 | TRBV2 | TGTGCCAGCAAACTAGCGGGCACAAAAGGCGGGGAGCTGTTTTTT | CASKLAGTKGGELFF
TRBJ2-1 | NA | NA | TRBV9 | TGTGCCAGCAGCGTGCAGGGTATGGATGAGCAGTTCTTC | CASSVQGMDEQFF
TRBJ1-1 | NA | TRBD1 | TRBV5-6 | TGTGCCAGCAGCTTGAATGCGGGACAGGGGCACACTGAAGCTTTCTTT | CASSLNAGQGHTEAFF
TRBJ2-7 | once | TRBD2 | TRBV9 | TGTGCCAGCAGCGTAGAGATAGCGGGACCTATCTACGAGCAGTACTTC | CASSVEIAGPIYEQYF
TRBJ1-1 | once | NA | TRBV19 | TGTGCCAGTGGCGTGGGGCCGGGCACTGAAGCTTTCTTT | CASGVGPGTEAFF
TRBJ1-2 | NA | NA | TRBV19 | TGTGCCAGTACCGGAGGACTCAGCTATGGCTACACCTTC | CASTGGLSYGYTF
TRBJ2-5 | NA | TRBD2 | TRBV5-4 | TGTGCCAGCAGCCCTGAAGCGGGAGCGGGGACCCAGTACTTC | CASSPEAGAGTQYF
TRBJ1-4 | NA | TRBD1 | TRBV5-4 | TGTGCCAGCAGCCCAGCCTCTCAGGGGGGCGAAAAACTGTTTTTT | CASSPASQGGEKLFF
TRBJ1-4 | NA | TRBD1 | TRBV15 | TGTGCCACCGCATATCAGGGGGCTGATGAAAAACTGTTTTTT | CATAYQGADEKLFF
TRBJ2-3 | NA | NA | TRBV7-9 | TGTGCCAGCAATCGGCTAGCAGCCGATACGCAGTATTTT | CASNRLAADTQYF
TRBJ1-5 | NA | TRBD1 | TRBV6-1 | TGTGCCAGCAGTGCTACAGGGGGCGCGAGCAATCAGCCCCAGCATTTT | CASSATGGASNQPQHF
TRBJ1-2 | NA | NA | TRBV5-4 | TGTGCCAGCAGCAACGGCGGGAGCTATGGCTACACCTTC | CASSNGGSYGYTF
TRBJ2-3 | NA | NA | TRBV29-1 | TGCAGCGTTGGTCCTGCAGGCGCAGATACGCAGTATTTT | CSVGPAGADTQYF
TRBJ2-1 | NA | NA | TRBV6-5 | TGTGCCAGCAGTTACGACAGGTACAATGAGCAGTTCTTC | CASSYDRYNEQFF
TRBJ2-7 | NA | TRBD1 | TRBV7-7 | TGTGCCAGCAGCTTAGAATCCAGCCGGGGACAGGGGGCCCCCTACGAGCAGTACTTC | CASSLESSRGQGAPYEQYF
TRBJ2-2 | NA | NA | TRBV9 | TGTGCCAGCAGCGTCGGCGGGAAGAACACCGGGGAGCTGTTTTTT | CASSVGGKNTGELFF
TRBJ2-7 | NA | NA | TRBV6-1 | TGTGCCAGCAGTTCCCCGAGCGGCTACGAGCAGTACTTC | CASSSPSGYEQYF
TRBJ2-7 | NA | NA | TRBV7-6 | TGTGCCAGCAGCGCCACAGGGTACCACGAGCAGTACTTC | CASSATGYHEQYF
TRBJ2-7 | NA | TRBD2 | TRBV27 | TGTGCCAGCAGTTTAAGTGGCGGGGGGCCCTACGAGCAGTACTTC | CASSLSGGGPYEQYF
TRBJ2-1 | NA | NA | TRBV29-1 | TGCAGCGTGCGACAGTCGCACGAGCAGTTCTTC | CSVRQSHEQFF
TRBJ2-1 | NA | NA | TRBV2 | TGTGCCAGCAGTCGGGACAACGGTAACAATGAGCAGTTCTTC | CASSRDNGNNEQFF
TRBJ2-7 | NA | NA | TRBV7-9 | TGTGCCAGCAGCTTAAACTTGGGGGGGCGGCGCTACGAGCAGTACTTC | CASSLNLGGRRYEQYF
TRBJ2-7 | NA | TRBD1 | TRBV2 | TGTGCCAGCAGTCCTAGACAGGGGACCTACGAGCAGTACTTC | CASSPRQGTYEQYF
TRBJ2-1 | NA | NA | TRBV19 | TGTGCCAGTAGTCCCCTAGCCCTAGGTAGCTCATACAATGAGCAGTTCTTC | CASSPLALGSSYNEQFF
TRBJ2-3 | once | TRBD2 | TRBV7-2 | TGTGCCAGCAGCGGTCCTAGCGGAGATACGCAGTATTTT | CASSGPSGDTQYF
TRBJ2-3 | NA | NA | TRBV19 | TGTGCCAGTAGCCTACAGGGTACAGATACGCAGTATTTT | CASSLQGTDTQYF
TRBJ1-5 | NA | NA | TRBV15 | TGTGCCACCAAACCCAGGGAGGATCATCAGCCCCAGCATTTT | CATKPREDHQPQHF
TRBJ2-4 | NA | NA | TRBV5-4 | TGTGCCAGCAGCTTGGCAGGGTATCAAAACATTCAGTACTTC | CASSLAGYQNIQYF
TRBJ2-5 | NA | TRBD2 | TRBV7-2 | TGTGCCAGCAGCTTCCAGGGAGGGCAAGAGACCCAGTACTTC | CASSFQGGQETQYF
TRBJ2-1 | NA | NA | TRBV19 | TGTGCCAGTAGTATCAACCAGGGAATTGAGCAGTTCTTC | CASSINQGIEQFF
TRBJ2-1 | NA | NA | TRBV11-3 | TGTGCCAGCAGCTTAGACCAGGGGGGAAGTTCTTCCTACAATGAGCAGTTCTTC | CASSLDQGGSSSYNEQFF
TRBJ2-7 | once | NA | TRBV18 | TGTGCCAGCTCACCACCGGCAGGGGAGAGTGAGCAGTACTTC | CASSPPAGESEQYF
TRBJ1-2 | NA | TRBD1 | TRBV9 | TGTGCCAGCAGCGCGGGACAGGTACGGTGGGGCTACACCTTC | CASSAGQVRWGYTF
TRBJ1-3 | NA | NA | TRBV10-1 | TGCGCCAGCAGTCCGGGTCGACTTTCTGGAAACACCATATATTTT | CASSPGRLSGNTIYF
TRBJ2-3 | NA | TRBD2 | TRBV6-1 | TGTGCCAGCAGTAGCGGGGGGGCACAAGATACGCAGTATTTT | CASSSGGAQDTQYF
TRBJ1-3 | NA | TRBD1 | TRBV6-1 | TGTGCCAGCAGTGAAGCCGGGACAGGGGCTGGAAACACCATATATTTT | CASSEAGTGAGNTIYF
TRBJ1-2 | NA | NA | TRBV9 | TGTGCCAGCGGGCCCCGGGAGCCTTCTAACTATGGCTACACCTTC | CASGPREPSNYGYTF
TRBJ2-2 | NA | TRBD2 | TRBV5-1 | TGCGCCAGCAGGCCCGCCGGGTTTAGCGGGAGGACCAACACCGGGGAGCTGTTTTTT | CASRPAGFSGRTNTGELFF
TRBJ2-3 | NA | NA | TRBV12-5 | TGTGCTAGTGCTAAAACTAGCACAGATACGCAGTATTTT | CASAKTSTDTQYF
TRBJ1-1 | NA | NA | TRBV4-3 | TGCGCCAGCAGCCAAGACTTCAGGGAGAACACTGAAGCTTTCTTT | CASSQDFRENTEAFF
TRBJ1-5 | NA | TRBD1 | TRBV6-1 | TGTGCCAGCGGGACAGTTAGCAATCAGCCCCAGCATTTT | CASGTVSNQPQHF
TRBJ1-1 | NA | TRBD1 | TRBV29-1 | TGCAGCGTTTCCACTAGCCGGGACAGGGTTGTCCATGCTGAAGCCTTCTTT | CSVSTSRDRVVHAEAFF
TRBJ2-3 | NA | TRBD2 | TRBV6-4 | TGTGCCAGCAGTGGGACTAGCGGGGCAGATACGCAGTATTTT | CASSGTSGADTQYF
TRBJ1-4 | few | NA | TRBV25-1 | TGTGCCAGCAGTGACCGGGGATCAGGTGAAAAACTGTTTTTT | CASSDRGSGEKLFF
TRBJ2-1 | NA | TRBD2 | TRBV2 | TGTGCCAGCAGTAGACTAGCGGGAGGGCCTCATGAGCAGTTCTTC | CASSRLAGGPHEQFF
TRBJ2-5 | NA | NA | TRBV5-6 | TGTGCCAGCAGCCGCGGTCGGGTCCGAGAGACCCAGTACTTC | CASSRGRVRETQYF
TRBJ1-2 | NA | NA | TRBV19 | TGTGCCAGTAGTACTACCGACTGGTCTAAGAGTGGCTACACCTTC | CASSTTDWSKSGYTF
TRBJ1-2 | NA | TRBD1 | TRBV9 | TGTGCCAGCAGCGGACAGGGGTCGTTTGATGGCTACACCTTC | CASSGQGSFDGYTF
TRBJ2-5 | NA | TRBD2 | TRBV2 | TGTGCCAGCACCAACCAGGGACTAGTCTTGACCCAGTACTTC | CASTNQGLVLTQYF
TRBJ2-7 | NA | TRBD1 | TRBV5-1 | TGCGCCAGCAGCGCAGACAGGGGCTACGAGCAGTACTTC | CASSADRGYEQYF
TRBJ2-5 | NA | TRBD2 | TRBV4-2 | TGTGCCAGCAGCCAAGGGGAGTCCCGGTGGACTAGCCAAGAGACCCAGTACTTC | CASSQGESRWTSQETQYF
TRBJ1-1 | NA | NA | TRBV12-1 | TGTGCCAGCAAACAACAGGGGGCGCGAGCTTTCTTT | CASKQQGARAFF
TRBJ1-1 | NA | TRBD1 | TRBV7-9 | TGTGCCAGCAGCGTGGGACAGACGAACACTGAAGCTTTCTTT | CASSVGQTNTEAFF
TRBJ1-1 | NA | NA | TRBV29-1 | TGCAGCGTTGGACAGTTGAGCGCTGAAGCTTTCTTT | CSVGQLSAEAFF
TRBJ1-1 | NA | TRBD1 | TRBV27 | TGTGCCAGCAGTTTCCTTACAGGGGGCCGGATGAACACTGAAGCTTTCTTT | CASSFLTGGRMNTEAFF
TRBJ1-1 | NA | NA | TRBV19 | TGTGCCAGTACCCCACCAGGGGTTAAGCACACTGAAGCTTTCTTT | CASTPPGVKHTEAFF